This TCR beta chain came from a study of T cell repertoires in cytomegalovirus infection. About the research overall: An indication of both CMV infection and matching HLA type came from public TCR beta signatures.

MiXCR, applied by TCRdb to the reads, yields one record per CDR3 protein. The sample has some 350,000 distinct CDR3 sequences; about 35% are singletons. Trimming cost V 8 bases and J 9 bases; bases outside gene matches: 24. CDR3 length: 17 amino acids. Regarding this clonotype: The target antigen is unknown.

Sequenced here: cultured PBMCs, sampled from culture after CMV antigen stimulation. This receptor was obtained from a human donor in good health (CMV status not recorded). Some clones in this sample may be carry-over from other donors' samples. The genes are TRBV5-3 and TRBJ2-7, with TRBD2 matching 9 bases. TRBV5-3 is known as an ORF, though its function is uncertain. The DNA for the CDR3 is TGTGCCAGCAGCCTGCGACTCGGAGGTATAGCGGGAGTCAGGCAGTACGTC. Amino acid sequence: CASSLRLGGIAGVRQYV.